Sequencing of this T cell receptor beta chain was carried out in a study of blood T cells in healthy people across ages. Study results and limitations: Nothing was known about donor CMV status, and this possibly confounded expanded clonotype changes. Leaving the PBMCs unsorted stopped any conclusive comparison of naive versus antigen-experienced cells.

V was clipped by 4 bases and J by 4 bases; unmatched bases: 14. CDR3 size: 17 residues. The germline V gene encodes CDR1 SGHAT and CDR2 FQNNGV. With a J-beta primer mix and a sample-barcoded 5' primer, a second PCR ran about 7 to 12 cycles. One entry per CDR3 protein, called by TCRdb with MiXCR from the 5' RACE reads. The sample lists about 830,000 distinct CDR3 sequences, 62% seen once, with roughly a quarter in the top ten. A note on this clonotype: Its specificity is not known.

Input material: blood. The sequence came from a man in his thirties or forties in good health. This rearrangement joins TRBV11-2 to TRBJ2-3; 7 nucleotides agree with TRBD1. CDR3 sequence: CASSSRPTGVRADTQYF. CDR3 DNA sequence: TGTGCCAGCAGCTCGCGACCCACAGGGGTTAGGGCAGATACGCAGTATTTT.